This T cell receptor (beta chain) was sequenced in a study of tumor-infiltrating lymphocytes in primary liver carcinoma. Study-wide background: Among the tumors, stages were T1-T3 N0M0 and sizes roughly 4 to 10 cm. Notes on the study in general: Tumors and blood were compared for top-250-clone fraction, and tumors had the significantly higher value (p = 0.039).

Total RNA (approximately 500 ng) served as template for TCR beta cDNA synthesis primed by a constant-region primer. Investigators got TCR beta libraries out of three nested multiplex PCR rounds, done with slightly modified ARM-PCR. Investigators reported that the first two PCR rounds, at 10 cycles each, used TRBV1-TRBV30 forward primers with a C-beta reverse primer. TCRdb analysed the multiplex PCR reads with MiXCR anew, one entry per CDR3 protein. The data contain around 120,000 distinct CDR3 sequences, less than 75% of them singletons. Concerning this clonotype: Its antigen is unknown. An end of the junction does not agree with germline; a read error may underlie this.

The germline V gene has CDR1 LGHNT and CDR2 FRNRAP. The CDR3 contains 15 residues. Unsorted bulk tissue, about 20-32 mg of it, served as the source for co-extraction of RNA and DNA. The sequence was collected from a woman aged 60 to 75 with primary liver carcinoma and hepatitis B virus infection. The chain employs TRBV12-5 and TRBJ2-1; weak D call: TRBD1 (5 bases). The sample comprised tumor-adjacent normal liver tissue. The CDR3 protein is CASGLSTLPGHEQSF. The CDR3 nucleotides read TGTGCTAGTGGTTTGAGCACCCTCCCCGGACATGAGCAGTCCTTC.